Here is one T cell receptor beta chain with its context. No antigen is known for it. Vbeta (60) and Jbeta (13) primers were used in the PCR. As handled by the study authors: Some 10 million of the 80 million or so unique TCR beta chains counted in a later analysis were shared. Produced via immunoSEQ multiplex PCR; TCRdb's table is partial and in-frame only. V and J calls and clone size are given by that table; D and trimming were obtained from the DNA. The sample lists some 150,000 clones; approximately 80% were seen once. The data derive from a study of cytomegalovirus exposure and HLA in healthy donors. Study-level background: The early release's HLA-typed donors yielded some 85 million unique TCRs.

Germline V gene sequence: CDR1 SGHAT, CDR2 FQNNGV. The length of the CDR3 is 15 residues. V lost 4 bases and J lost 6, with 18 bases in between. Whole-study findings and limits: The productive fraction for most TCR beta V segments was about 87% or about 30% in an earlier analysis. It was confirmed in vitro that a few of the CMV-associated chains were specific for CMV antigens.

The sequenced sample was PBMCs. This chain uses TRBV11-2 with TRBJ2-5; the D gene is possibly TRBD1 (5 bases). The receptor's source is a man aged 25-45 years in good health and CMV-seropositive. CDR3 region: CASSWGDGSVKTQYF. The CDR3 DNA follows: TGTGCCAGCAGCTGGGGCGACGGCAGTGTAAAGACCCAGTACTTC.